This TCR beta chain derives from a study of cytomegalovirus exposure and HLA in healthy donors. The overall study: One earlier analysis, a look at about 179 million T cells, found fewer than 140 million unique TCR beta sequences. Study-wide points: TCR beta V- and J-gene trimming, according to a later analysis, was linked to a missense DCLRE1C variant.

The PCR had 60 Vbeta and 13 Jbeta primers. The data were produced by immunoSEQ multiplex PCR, yet TCRdb's version contains in-frame clones alone and is incomplete. The sample yields over 100,000 clones, around 64% seen once. Germline V gene lookup returns CDR1 MNHNS and CDR2 SASEGT. V lost 4 bases, J lost 2 bases, and 10 bases stayed unmatched. CDR3 length: 17 residues. As concerns this clone: The antigen remains undetermined.

Each of the donors was a healthy bone marrow donor. The V call is TRBV6-1, the J call TRBJ2-3; TRBD2 agrees at 9 bases. The TCR sequence derives from a young woman in good health and CMV-seronegative. Sequencing was carried out using PBMCs. CDR3 sequence reads: CASSGIRGRAPTDTQYF. CDR3 sequence (DNA): TGTGCCAGCAGTGGGATTCGCGGGAGGGCCCCCACAGATACGCAGTATTTT.